These T cell receptor beta chains were read from a single sample in a study of cytomegalovirus exposure and HLA in healthy donors. Clones were read by immunoSEQ multiplex PCR, and TCRdb kept only the in-frame ones, dropping some. The table shows approximately 180,000 clones, with 70% to 80% occurring only once. Sequencing input: PBMCs. These receptors were obtained from a woman aged 55-70 years in good health and CMV-seropositive. Both conserved end residues are trimmed from each CDR3. D genes are given only for firm matches. Size tells how often a clone was seen (once, few, many) or the class of an expanded clone, and some rows leave it out.

abundance | j_gene | v_gene | d_gene | CDR3aa
- | TRBJ1-1 | TRBV10-3 | - | AISEVAVTEAF
- | TRBJ1-5 | TRBV28 | TRBD1 | ASSLRIGQDNQPQH
- | TRBJ1-1 | TRBV7-2 | - | ASSSHRLNTEAF
- | TRBJ1-1 | TRBV6-6 | - | ASSYPGGYNEAF
- | TRBJ1-4 | TRBV9 | TRBD1 | ASSPLQGELF
- | TRBJ1-3 | TRBV5-1 | - | ASSLYVRDSGNTIY
few | TRBJ2-7 | TRBV5-1 | TRBD1 | ASRQGQGASYEQY
- | TRBJ2-5 | TRBV5-4 | - | ASSQAAKQETQY
- | TRBJ1-6 | TRBV6-5 | - | ASSYQYNSPLH
- | TRBJ1-5 | TRBV19 | TRBD1 | ASTIGQGSQPQH
- | TRBJ2-1 | TRBV19 | - | ASMDSNGLNEQF
- | TRBJ1-6 | TRBV5-1 | - | ASSLVAATGNSPLH
- | TRBJ1-3 | TRBV28 | - | ASSSLGDTIY
- | TRBJ2-3 | TRBV6-1 | - | ASVRGGTDTQY
- | TRBJ1-3 | TRBV19 | - | ASSAPDSFTIY
- | TRBJ2-3 | TRBV27 | TRBD1 | ASNPRQGSTDTQY
few | TRBJ2-1 | TRBV5-6 | - | ASSYSLQGRQF
- | TRBJ1-3 | TRBV28 | - | ASRFSGNTIY
once | TRBJ1-1 | TRBV11-2 | - | ASTLSGGRNTEAF
once | TRBJ2-5 | TRBV5-4 | TRBD2 | ASSLASGGAETQY
- | TRBJ2-7 | TRBV13 | TRBD2 | ASSLGLSGDSYEQY
- | TRBJ1-6 | TRBV7-9 | - | ASSTGFGSPLH
few | TRBJ1-5 | TRBV28 | TRBD1 | ASSSGQGNQPQH
- | TRBJ1-6 | TRBV28 | - | ASSPTGEGLPNNSPLH
- | TRBJ1-3 | TRBV5-1 | - | ASSKSSGTGNTIY
- | TRBJ1-1 | TRBV5-1 | - | ASSFPGSTEAF
- | TRBJ2-4 | TRBV28 | - | ASSFEGVNIQY
- | TRBJ1-6 | TRBV19 | TRBD1 | ASSNRGNSPLH
- | TRBJ2-2 | TRBV7-3 | TRBD2 | ASSSVTGGTGELF
few | TRBJ2-3 | TRBV30 | - | AWAPVRQLTTDTQY
once | TRBJ2-7 | TRBV28 | - | ASSLKYYEQY
- | TRBJ2-1 | TRBV5-4 | TRBD2 | ASSPTGTRSYNEQF
- | TRBJ1-2 | TRBV27 | - | ASTSSGRGVRGYT
- | TRBJ1-1 | TRBV2 | TRBD1 | ASSPGQGNTEAF
- | TRBJ2-5 | TRBV5-1 | TRBD1 | ASSLGDRAVGPGKTQY
once | TRBJ2-3 | TRBV30 | TRBD2 | AWTPTSGMPDTQY